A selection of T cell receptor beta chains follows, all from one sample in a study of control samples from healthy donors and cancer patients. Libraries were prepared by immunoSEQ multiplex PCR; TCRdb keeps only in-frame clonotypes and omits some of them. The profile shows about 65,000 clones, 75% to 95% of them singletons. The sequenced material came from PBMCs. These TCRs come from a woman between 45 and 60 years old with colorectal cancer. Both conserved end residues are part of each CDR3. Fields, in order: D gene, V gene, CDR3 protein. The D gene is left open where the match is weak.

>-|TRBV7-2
CASSFLPLRDTYYEQYF
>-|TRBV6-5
CASSYAASSPYEQYF
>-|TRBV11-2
CASSSPNKNTEAFF
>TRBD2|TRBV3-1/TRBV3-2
CASSFRTSGHTDTQYF
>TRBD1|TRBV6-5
CASSPGGGSYGYTF
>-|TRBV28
CASSFGVTGELFF
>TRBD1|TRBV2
CASRDGTGIYEQYF
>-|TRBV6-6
CASSPTGQYGYTF
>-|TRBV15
CATSRDWSLGSQETQYF
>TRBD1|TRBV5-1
CASSETGTDTQYF
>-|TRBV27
CASRRTDQYPYEQYF
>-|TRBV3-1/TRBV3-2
CASSQVAHEQYF
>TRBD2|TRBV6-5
CASRAGGLETQYF
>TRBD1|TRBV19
CASSIQGAGTQYF
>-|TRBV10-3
CAISKGALTWHTF
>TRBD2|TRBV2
CASSTGSAGGEDTQYF
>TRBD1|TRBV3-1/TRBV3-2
CASSQDPRQGIPYEQYF
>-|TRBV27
CASSLSRSFRTEAFF
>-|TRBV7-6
CASSAGNATNEKLFF
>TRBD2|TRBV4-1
CASSLGSGGNTEQFF